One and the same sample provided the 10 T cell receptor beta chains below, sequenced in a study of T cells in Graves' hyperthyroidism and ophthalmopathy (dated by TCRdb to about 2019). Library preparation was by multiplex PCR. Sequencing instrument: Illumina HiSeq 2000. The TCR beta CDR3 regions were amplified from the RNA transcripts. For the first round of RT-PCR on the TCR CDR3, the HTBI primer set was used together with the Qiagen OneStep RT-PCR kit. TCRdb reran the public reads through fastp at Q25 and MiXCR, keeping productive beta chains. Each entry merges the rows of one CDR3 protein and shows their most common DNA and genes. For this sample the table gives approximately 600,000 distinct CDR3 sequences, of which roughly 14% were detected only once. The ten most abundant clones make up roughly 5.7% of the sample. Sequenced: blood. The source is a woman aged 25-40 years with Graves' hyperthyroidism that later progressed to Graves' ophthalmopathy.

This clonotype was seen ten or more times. CDR3 region: CASSFSGTADEQYF. The DNA of the CDR3 is TGTGCCAGCAGCTTTAGCGGTACCGCCGACGAGCAGTACTTC. This chain connects TRBV7-2 to TRBJ2-7; weak D call: TRBD2 (6 bases). Germline CDR1 SGHTA, CDR2 FQGNSA. The CDR3 length is 14 residues. V was trimmed by 3 bases and J by 5 bases, leaving 14 bases between them.

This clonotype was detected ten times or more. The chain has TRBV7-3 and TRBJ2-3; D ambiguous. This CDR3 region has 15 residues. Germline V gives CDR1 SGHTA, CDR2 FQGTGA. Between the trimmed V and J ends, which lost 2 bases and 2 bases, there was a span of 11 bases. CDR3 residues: CASSLGVSATDTQYF. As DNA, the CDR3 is TGTGCCAGCAGCTTAGGGGTGTCGGCCACAGATACGCAGTATTTT. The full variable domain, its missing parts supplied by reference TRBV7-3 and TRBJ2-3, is GAGVSQTPSNKVTEKGKYVELRCDPISGHTALYWYRQSLGQGPEFLIYFQGTGAADDSGLPNDRFFAVRPEGSVSTLKIQRTERGDSAVYLCASSLGVSATDTQYFGPGTRLTVL.

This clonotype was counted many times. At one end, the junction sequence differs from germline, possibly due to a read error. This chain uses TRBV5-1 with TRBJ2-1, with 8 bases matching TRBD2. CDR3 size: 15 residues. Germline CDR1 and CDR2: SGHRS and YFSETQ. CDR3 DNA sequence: TGTGCCAGCAGCCTCGGACTAGCATCCTACAATGAGCAGTTCTTC. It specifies CASSLGLASYNEQFF.

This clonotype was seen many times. CDR3 in amino acids: CASSIQHSTTNYGYTF. In DNA form, the CDR3 reads TGTGCCAGTAGTATTCAGCATTCCACCACTAACTATGGCTACACCTTC. The chain couples TRBV19 to TRBJ1-2; the D is unclear. V was shortened by 3 bases and J by 0 bases, with 14 bases between the two germline ends. The CDR3 loop spans 16 amino acids. Germline values: CDR1 LNHDA, CDR2 SQIVND (reference sequence).

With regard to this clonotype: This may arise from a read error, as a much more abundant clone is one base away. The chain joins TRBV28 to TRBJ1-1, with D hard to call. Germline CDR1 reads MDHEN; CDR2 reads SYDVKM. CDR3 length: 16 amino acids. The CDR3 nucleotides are TGTGCCGGCAGAAGTTTGTATGGGTTAATGAACACTGAAGCTTTCTTT. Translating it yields CAGRSLYGLMNTEAFF.

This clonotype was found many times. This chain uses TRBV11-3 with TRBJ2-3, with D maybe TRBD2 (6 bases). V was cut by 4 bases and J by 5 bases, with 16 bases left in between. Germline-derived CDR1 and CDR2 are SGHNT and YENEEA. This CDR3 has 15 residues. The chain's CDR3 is CASSSRDSAIDTQYF. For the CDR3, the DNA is TGTGCCAGCAGCTCCCGGGACTCAGCTATAGATACGCAGTATTTT.

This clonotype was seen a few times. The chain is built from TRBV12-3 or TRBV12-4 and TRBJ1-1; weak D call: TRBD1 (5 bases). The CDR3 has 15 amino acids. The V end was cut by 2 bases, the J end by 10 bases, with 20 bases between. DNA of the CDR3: TGTGCCAGCAGTTTAAGCATCGGGGCTGGGGAGGTAGCTTTCTTT. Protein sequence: CASSLSIGAGEVAFF.

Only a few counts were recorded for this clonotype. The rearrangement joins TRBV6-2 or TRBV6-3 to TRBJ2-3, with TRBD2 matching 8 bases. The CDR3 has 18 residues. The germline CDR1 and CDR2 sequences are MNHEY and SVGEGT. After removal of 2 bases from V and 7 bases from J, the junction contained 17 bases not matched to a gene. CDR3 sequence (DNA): TGTGCCAGCAGTTACAGCTCCCTAGCGGGTATGGACGGAAATACGCAGTATTTT. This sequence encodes CASSYSSLAGMDGNTQYF.

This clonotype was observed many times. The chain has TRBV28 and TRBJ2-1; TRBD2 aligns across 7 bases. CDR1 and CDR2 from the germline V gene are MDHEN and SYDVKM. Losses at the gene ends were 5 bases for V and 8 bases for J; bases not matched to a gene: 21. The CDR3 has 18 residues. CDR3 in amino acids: CASSPVPMDWEGRDEQFF. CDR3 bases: TGTGCCAGCAGTCCCGTTCCTATGGACTGGGAGGGCCGGGATGAGCAGTTCTTC.

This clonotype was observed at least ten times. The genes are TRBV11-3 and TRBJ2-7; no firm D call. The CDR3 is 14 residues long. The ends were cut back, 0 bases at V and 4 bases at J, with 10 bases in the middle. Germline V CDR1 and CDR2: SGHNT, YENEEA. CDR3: CASSLEAAGYEQYF. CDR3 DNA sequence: TGTGCCAGCAGCTTAGAGGCGGCAGGTTACGAGCAGTACTTC.